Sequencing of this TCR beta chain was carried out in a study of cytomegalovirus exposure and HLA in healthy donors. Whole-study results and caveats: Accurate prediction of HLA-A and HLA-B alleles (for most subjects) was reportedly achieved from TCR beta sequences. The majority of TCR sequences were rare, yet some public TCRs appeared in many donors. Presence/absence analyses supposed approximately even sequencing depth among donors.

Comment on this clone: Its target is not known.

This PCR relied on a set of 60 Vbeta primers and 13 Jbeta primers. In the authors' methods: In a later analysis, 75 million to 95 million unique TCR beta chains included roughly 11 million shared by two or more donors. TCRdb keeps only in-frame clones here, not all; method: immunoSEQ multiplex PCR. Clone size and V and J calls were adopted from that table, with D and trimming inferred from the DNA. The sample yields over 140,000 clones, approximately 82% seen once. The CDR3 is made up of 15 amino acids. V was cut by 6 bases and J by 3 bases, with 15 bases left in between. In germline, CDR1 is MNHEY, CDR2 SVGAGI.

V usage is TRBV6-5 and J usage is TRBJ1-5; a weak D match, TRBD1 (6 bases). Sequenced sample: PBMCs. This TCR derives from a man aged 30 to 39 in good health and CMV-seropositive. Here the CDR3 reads CASSRTGGANQPQHF. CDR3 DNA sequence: TGTGCCAGCAGCCGAACGGGGGGGGCCAATCAGCCCCAGCATTTT.